This T cell receptor beta chain appears in the sequencing data of a study of blood T cell repertoires in COVID-19. Study-level information: PBMCs, B-cell-depleted T cells, or T cells were the source of the cDNA or gDNA that made up the material.

The CDR3 is made up of 14 amino acids. Trimming removed 4 bases from V and 4 bases from J; junction bases left unmatched: 3. Germline CDR1 SEHNR, CDR2 FQNEAQ (reference sequence). Per the original methods: For nucleated cells, counts were estimated from reference gene primer amplification. The method was immunoSEQ multiplex PCR; TCRdb's version includes in-frame clones alone and lacks a portion of them. The V and J calls and clone size come from that table; D and trimming were worked out from the DNA. The repertoire includes around 160,000 clones, 80% to 90% of them detected once, and roughly 8.2% sits in the top ten.

This chain links TRBV7-9 with TRBJ1-3; 8 positions match TRBD1. The TCR sequence derives from a man aged 55 to 70 with acute or convalescent COVID-19. The specimen was peripheral blood. The CDR3 region is CASSSDRDGNTIYF. CDR3 nucleotide sequence: TGTGCCAGCAGCTCGGACAGGGACGGAAACACCATATATTTT.